This T cell receptor beta chain came from a study of T cell repertoires in cytomegalovirus infection. Study-level findings and limits: HLA-C-restricted CMV clonotypes gave the most frequent clonotype in two of eight donors. Of the TCR beta families, the public ones yielded a cumulative frequency that identified carriers of CMV plus the relevant HLA.

TCRdb fed the reads into MiXCR, producing one record per CDR3 protein. The sample includes just under 550,000 distinct CDR3 sequences, about 25% of them seen just once. Comment on this clonotype: Antigen unknown.

Germline lookup yields CDR1 MDHEN and CDR2 SYDVKM. The CDR3 runs 15 residues. Losses at the gene ends were 7 bases for V and 2 bases for J; bases not matched to a gene: 6. The origin of this receptor is a human donor in good health (CMV status not recorded). Some clones in this sample may be carry-over from other donors' samples. The J gene is TRBJ2-1, the V gene TRBV28; 9 bases match TRBD2. Input material: PBMCs. CDR3 amino acids: CASNSGSDTYNEQFF. The CDR3 DNA reads as TGTGCCAGCAATAGCGGGAGTGATACCTACAATGAGCAGTTCTTC.